Each of the 25 T cell receptor beta chains below was sequenced from the same sample in a study of radiotherapy plus CTLA-4 blockade in lung cancer. Assay used: immunoSEQ multiplex PCR; TCRdb lists only in-frame clones, some missing. The data hold about 80,000 clones, with about 78% observed a single time. Material: peripheral blood, obtained from a patient treated with radiotherapy plus ipilimumab. The receptors here all came from a human donor with non-small cell lung cancer whose response to radiotherapy plus ipilimumab could not be evaluated. Some clones in this sample may be carry-over from other donors' samples.

The chain combines TRBV1 with TRBJ2-4; the table's D call, TRBD2, was not checked against the DNA. TRBV1 is shown as a pseudogene. CDR3 size: 16 residues. CDR3 protein: CTSSHSPPLAKNIQYF. CDR3 sequence (DNA): TGCACCAGCAGTCATAGCCCTCCCCTAGCCAAAAACATTCAGTACTTC.

This clone was picked up a small number of times. This sequence joins TRBV7-2 and TRBJ1-1; D unresolved. The CDR3 contains 13 residues. CDR1 is SGHTA, CDR2 FQGNSA, per germline. The V end was cut by 5 bases, the J end by 4 bases, with 11 bases between. CDR3 amino acids: CASSPFEGTEAFF. The CDR3 DNA reads TGTGCCAGCAGCCCCTTTGAGGGCACTGAAGCTTTCTTT.

This clone showed up many times. The gene calls are TRBV28 and TRBJ2-1; perhaps TRBD2 as D (7 bases). V lost 1 base and J 4 bases, leaving 11 bases between the germline ends. The CDR3 consists of 15 residues. Germline-derived CDR1 and CDR2 are MDHEN and SYDVKM. DNA of the CDR3: TGTGCCAGCAGTTTATTAGGGGGGGTTTACAATGAGCAGTTCTTC. Translation gives CASSLLGGVYNEQFF. Filled out from reference TRBV28 and TRBJ2-1, the complete variable domain reads DVKVTQSSRYLVKRTGEKVFLECVQDMDHENMFWYRQDPGLGLRLIYFSYDVKMKEKGDIPEGYSVSREKKERFSLILESASTNQTSMYLCASSLLGGVYNEQFFGPGTRLTVL.

The V and J genes are TRBV6-6 and TRBJ2-1; D is perhaps TRBD2 (5 bases). The CDR3 is 13 amino acids. Between the trimmed V and J ends, which lost 5 bases and 8 bases, there was a span of 13 bases. Germline V CDR1 and CDR2: MNHNY, SVGAGI (reference sequence). The CDR3 spells CASSRLRGDEQFF. The DNA for the CDR3 is TGTGCCAGCAGTCGACTACGGGGTGATGAGCAGTTCTTC.

The V call is TRBV4-1, the J call TRBJ2-5; TRBD2 matches at 12 bases. The trim removed 4 bases at V and 11 bases at J, leaving 20 bases unmatched. CDR3 length equals 18 residues. The germline CDR1 and CDR2 sequences are MGHRA and YSYEKL. As DNA, the CDR3 is TGCGCCAGCAGCCTCCGGACTAGCGGGGCTCTAGCCCAAGAGGAGCAGTACTTC. Translation: CASSLRTSGALAQEEQYF.

CDR3 in DNA: TGTGCCAGCAGCGGTCCGCAGTCCGATTACGAGCAGTACTTC. It specifies CASSGPQSDYEQYF. The gene calls are TRBV7-9 and TRBJ2-7, with no clear D. The length of the CDR3 is 14 residues. CDR1 SEHNR and CDR2 FQNEAQ come from the germline V gene (reference sequence). V shed 5 bases and J shed 4 bases, with 15 bases lying between them. Based on the CDR3 plus reference TRBV7-9 and TRBJ2-7, the full variable domain is DTGVSQNPRHKITKRGQNVTFRCDPISEHNRLYWYRQTLGQGPEFLTYFQNEAQLEKSRLLSDRFSAERPKGSFSTLEIQRTEQGDSAMYLCASSGPQSDYEQYFGPGTRLTVT.

A few counts support this clone. The V gene is TRBV4-1, the J gene TRBJ2-7, with TRBD1 as a possible D gene (6 bases). The CDR3 sequence is 15 residues long. Germline V CDR1 and CDR2: MGHRA, YSYEKL. V lost 0 bases, J lost 3 bases, and 12 bases lay in between. The CDR3 DNA is TGCGCCAGCAGCCAAGAATCGACAGGTGGCTACGAGCAGTACTTC. Protein product: CASSQESTGGYEQYF.

This clone was found a few times. The chain recombines TRBV2 with TRBJ2-3, with 15 bases fitting TRBD2. This CDR3 spans 15 amino acids. The V and J ends lost 10 bases and 5 bases, in that order; junction bases with no gene match: 7. Germline loops: CDR1 SNHLY, CDR2 FYNNEI. CDR3 in DNA: TGTGCCACCCCAACGGGACTAGCGGGAGGAGATACGCAGTATTTT. This sequence encodes CATPTGLAGGDTQYF.

This rearrangement joins TRBV19 to TRBJ1-2, with TRBD1 as a possible D gene (6 bases). The germline gives CDR1 LNHDA, CDR2 SQIVND (reference sequence). The CDR3 is 15 amino acids. V was pared by 3 bases and J by 7 bases, with 18 bases between. The CDR3 here is CASSMAGATMRGYTF. CDR3 nucleotides: TGTGCCAGTAGTATGGCGGGGGCGACGATGCGTGGCTACACCTTC.

The V call is TRBV6-5, the J call TRBJ1-2; TRBD1 matches 7 bases. The CDR3 runs to 14 residues. Germline V gene lookup returns CDR1 MNHEY and CDR2 SVGAGI. After removal of 7 bases from V and 4 bases from J, the junction contained 9 bases not matched to a gene. The CDR3 sequence: CASTTAGQIYGYTF. CDR3 DNA sequence: TGTGCCAGCACCACCGCGGGACAGATCTATGGCTACACCTTC.

About this clone itself: Within the sample, other DNA sequences also encode this same CDR3. The chain joins TRBV18 to TRBJ2-7; the match to TRBD1 covers 7 bases. The germline V gene encodes CDR1 KGHSH and CDR2 LQKENI. CDR3 length: 13 amino acids. J was trimmed by 2 bases and V by 3 bases; bases with no gene match: 1. The CDR3 bases are TGTGCCAGCTCACCGGGACAGACCTACGAGCAGTACTTC. It specifies CASSPGQTYEQYF.

The genes are TRBV11-3 and TRBJ2-1; 10 bases fit TRBD2. The germline V gene encodes CDR1 SGHNT and CDR2 YENEEA. The CDR3 spans 17 residues. After removal of 5 bases from V and 3 bases from J, the junction contained 10 bases not matched to a gene. CDR3 sequence (DNA): TGTGCCAGCAGCCCGCCCCGGACTAGCGGTCGCTACAATGAGCAGTTCTTC. This gives the protein CASSPPRTSGRYNEQFF. Filled out from reference TRBV11-3 and TRBJ2-1, the complete variable domain reads EAGVVQSPRYKIIEKKQPVAFWCNPISGHNTLYWYLQNLGQGPELLIRYENEEAVDDSQLPKDRFSAERLKGVDSTLKIQPAELGDSAVYLCASSPPRTSGRYNEQFFGPGTRLTVL.

The J gene is TRBJ2-7, the V gene TRBV5-6, with TRBD2 matching 7 bases. V lost 2 bases, J lost 2 bases, and 7 bases stayed unmatched. Germline CDR1 SGHDT, CDR2 YYEEEE. This CDR3 is built from 15 residues. The CDR3 DNA reads TGTGCCAGCAGCTTTACGGGGCTAGCGGCCTACGAGCAGTACTTC. Amino acid sequence: CASSFTGLAAYEQYF.

The J gene is TRBJ1-5, the V gene TRBV4-2, with a tentative D call TRBD1 (5 bases). The germline CDR1 and CDR2 sequences are LGHNA and YNFKEQ. The CDR3 spans 15 residues. The V and J ends lost 0 bases and 4 bases respectively, with 10 bases between them. The CDR3 coding sequence is TGTGCCAGCAGCCAAGAGATCAGGGCTAATCAGCCCCAGCATTTT. Its translation is CASSQEIRANQPQHF.

Comment on this clone: Other DNA sequences from this sample encode an identical CDR3 as well. CDR3: CASRLQGSPLHF. The DNA of the CDR3 is TGTGCCAGCAGACTACAGGGTTCACCCCTCCACTTT. The J gene is TRBJ1-6, the V gene TRBV6-5; possible D gene TRBD1, 6 bases. CDR1 is MNHEY, CDR2 SVGAGI, per germline. The CDR3 loop spans 12 amino acids. Trimming left V 6 bases short and J 9 bases short, with 9 bases between.

This clone was counted only a few times. The rearrangement links TRBV4-1 to TRBJ2-3; tentative D call: TRBD2 (6 bases). This CDR3 contains 14 residues. With 1 base removed from V and 4 bases from J, the gap between germline ends came to 9 bases. Germline V gene data show CDR1 as MGHRA and CDR2 as YSYEKL. The CDR3, as DNA: TGCGCCAGCAGCCAAGTGGAGGGGCCAGATACGCAGTATTTT. Residues: CASSQVEGPDTQYF.

The chain joins TRBV2 to TRBJ2-7, with TRBD2 as a possible D gene (5 bases). In germline, CDR1 is SNHLY, CDR2 FYNNEI. The CDR3 contains 14 residues. Trimming took 8 bases from V and 7 from J, leaving 21 bases between them. The CDR3 DNA follows: TGTGCCAGCGAGGGAACCACGGTAGTCTGGGAGCAGTACTTC. Translated: CASEGTTVVWEQYF.

The V and J genes are TRBV11-2 and TRBJ2-2; TRBD2 aligns across 8 bases. This CDR3 comprises 16 residues. With V trimmed by 5 bases and J by 4 bases, 9 bases remained unmatched. Germline loops: CDR1 SGHAT, CDR2 FQNNGV. As DNA, the CDR3 is TGTGCCAGCAGCCCACCGCCGGGACTAGGCACCGGGGAGCTGTTTTTT. Protein product: CASSPPPGLGTGELFF.

V gene TRBV2 combines with J gene TRBJ2-7, with D unclear. The CDR3 has 14 amino acids. The germline V gene encodes CDR1 SNHLY and CDR2 FYNNEI. V lost 1 base and J lost 1, with 8 bases in between. The CDR3 sequence: CASSEGAGSYEQYF. The CDR3 nucleotides are TGTGCCAGCAGTGAAGGGGCAGGATCCTACGAGCAGTACTTC.

The CDR3 DNA follows: TGTGCCAGCAGCACAGGACAGGGGGCGCCGAGAAATTCACCCCTCCACTTT. Translating gives CASSTGQGAPRNSPLHF. The rearrangement links TRBV7-2 to TRBJ1-6; 11 nucleotides align to TRBD1. In germline, CDR1 is SGHTA, CDR2 FQGNSA. The CDR3 runs to 17 residues. Trimming cost V 5 bases and J 7 bases; bases outside gene matches: 10.

Sample share makes this clone medium-sized. The chain carries TRBV6-1 and TRBJ2-2, with a possible D match to TRBD1 (6 bases). Germline lookup yields CDR1 MNHNS and CDR2 SASEGT. CDR3 length equals 14 residues. V lost 6 bases and J lost 5, with 13 bases in between. CDR3 DNA sequence: TGTGCCAGCAGATGGGGACAAAATACCGGGGAGCTGTTTTTT. It yields the protein CASRWGQNTGELFF.

The gene calls are TRBV11-2 and TRBJ1-1; D not resolved. V was trimmed by 2 bases and J by 2 bases, leaving 6 bases between them. CDR1 and CDR2 (germline): SGHAT, FQNNGV. The CDR3 totals 13 residues. Written as DNA, the CDR3 is TGTGCCAGCAGCTTAACACCTAACACTGAAGCTTTCTTT. Protein product: CASSLTPNTEAFF.

This chain links TRBV7-9 with TRBJ2-2; 7 bases align to TRBD1. Unmatched junction bases numbered 7, after V lost 4 bases and J lost 2 bases. CDR1 and CDR2 from the germline V gene are SEHNR and FQNEAQ (reference sequence). This CDR3 has 16 amino acids. CDR3 in DNA: TGTGCCAGCAGCTGGCCCAGGGGGAGAAACACCGGGGAGCTGTTTTTT. Translation gives CASSWPRGRNTGELFF.

The DNA for the CDR3 is TGTGCCAGCAGTTATACGGGACAGGGCCGATCACCCCTCCACTTT. Protein sequence: CASSYTGQGRSPLHF. This rearrangement joins TRBV6-5 to TRBJ1-6, with TRBD1 identical over 9 bases. The CDR3 consists of 15 residues. Looked up from germline, CDR1 is MNHEY and CDR2 is SVGAGI. V was pared by 3 bases and J by 10 bases, with 7 bases of the junction left unmatched.

J is TRBJ2-5 and V is TRBV29-1; 9 nucleotides line up with TRBD2. The ends lost 4 bases at V and 4 bases at J; junction bases unmatched: 7. The CDR3 extends over 14 amino acids. The germline V gene encodes CDR1 SQVTM and CDR2 ANQGSEA. CDR3 coding DNA: TGCAGCGTTGGTGGCGGGGGGGCCGGAGAGACCCAGTACTTC. Residues: CSVGGGGAGETQYF.